This T cell receptor (beta chain) was identified in a study of beta chain features in type 1 diabetes. The wider study: Cell yields, gender and age were comparable in patients and healthy donors.

The study, taken as a whole, reports: In comparison with healthy donors, patients had naive, central memory and Treg TCRB repertoires that appeared more similar. The VDJ junctions of type 1 diabetes patients carried fewer insertions and more deletions. Shortening of TCRB CDR3s, moderate but significant, appeared in all four CD4+ subsets of Type 1 diabetes patients.

It was via CD45RO/CCR7/CD25/CD127/CD95/CD27 that CD4+ naive, central memory, regulatory and stem cell-like memory cells were sorted. The table lists this clone with a few counts. Its antigen is still unknown. What was sequenced were expressed TCRB transcripts, since all of the isolated RNA had been reverse transcribed. Only in-frame clones appear in the TCRdb table, and some are missing; sequencing was by immunoSEQ multiplex PCR. The table includes approximately 170,000 clones, around 63% detected once. This clonotype was sampled from a man aged 30 to 45 with type 1 diabetes. The sample comprised naive CD4+ T cells from blood.

This CDR3 is CSVTDRVGTEAFF. The CDR3, as DNA: TGCAGCGTTACTGACAGGGTGGGGACTGAAGCTTTCTTT. The rearrangement joins TRBV29-1 to TRBJ1-1; 7 bases align to TRBD1. Germline V gene sequence: CDR1 SQVTM, CDR2 ANQGSEA. Germline trimming cut 5 bases from V and 5 bases from J; bases unmatched to any gene: 8. The CDR3 is made up of 13 amino acids.